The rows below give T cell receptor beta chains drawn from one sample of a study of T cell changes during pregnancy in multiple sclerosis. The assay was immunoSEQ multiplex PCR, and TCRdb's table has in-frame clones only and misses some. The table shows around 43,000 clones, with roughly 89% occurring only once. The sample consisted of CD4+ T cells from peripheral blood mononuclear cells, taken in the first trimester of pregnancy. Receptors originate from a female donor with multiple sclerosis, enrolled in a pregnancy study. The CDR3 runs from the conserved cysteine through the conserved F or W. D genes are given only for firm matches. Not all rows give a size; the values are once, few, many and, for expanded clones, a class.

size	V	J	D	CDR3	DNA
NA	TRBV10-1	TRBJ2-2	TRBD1	CASSESGTGPNTGELFF	TGCGCCAGCAGTGAGTCCGGGACAGGGCCGAACACCGGGGAGCTGTTTTTT
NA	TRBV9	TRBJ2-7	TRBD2	CASSGTSGPYEQYF	TGTGCCAGCAGCGGGACTAGCGGACCCTACGAGCAGTACTTC
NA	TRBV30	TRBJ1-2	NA	CAWVGQGKGGYTF	TGTGCCTGGGTTGGACAAGGGAAGGGTGGCTACACCTTC
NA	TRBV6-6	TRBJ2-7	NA	CASRFAYEQYF	TGTGCCAGCAGATTCGCCTACGAGCAGTACTTC
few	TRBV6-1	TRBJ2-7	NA	CASSGDTHSYF	TGTGCCAGCAGTGGGGACACCCATTCTTACTTC
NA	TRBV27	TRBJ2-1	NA	CASTRYPGSVPYNEQFF	TGTGCCAGCACTCGCTACCCCGGGAGCGTCCCCTACAATGAGCAGTTCTTC
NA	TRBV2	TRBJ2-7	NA	CASSGPGQLPVEQYF	TGTGCCAGCAGTGGCCCAGGACAGCTTCCAGTCGAGCAGTACTTC
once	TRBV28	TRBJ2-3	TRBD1	CASSSPGQGTDTQYF	TGTGCCAGCAGTTCACCGGGACAGGGCACAGATACGCAGTATTTT
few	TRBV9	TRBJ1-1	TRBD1	CASSKGDRAKDTEAFF	TGTGCCAGCAGCAAAGGGGACAGGGCAAAGGACACTGAAGCTTTCTTT
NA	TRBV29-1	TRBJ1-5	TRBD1	CSVADRASNQPQHF	TGCAGCGTGGCGGACAGGGCCAGCAATCAGCCCCAGCATTTT
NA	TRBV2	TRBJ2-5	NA	CASSVEGLVQETQYF	TGTGCCAGCAGTGTAGAGGGACTGGTACAAGAGACCCAGTACTTC
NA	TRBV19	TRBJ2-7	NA	CASSIYPRGGNSYEQYF	TGTGCCAGTAGTATATACCCGCGTGGGGGGAACTCCTACGAGCAGTACTTC
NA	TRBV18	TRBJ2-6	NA	CASSRTGFSGANVLTF	TGTGCCAGCTCACGAACAGGTTTCTCTGGGGCCAACGTCCTGACTTTC
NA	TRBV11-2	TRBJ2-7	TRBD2	CASSFSGTTYEQYF	TGTGCCAGCAGCTTTTCCGGGACTACCTACGAGCAGTACTTC
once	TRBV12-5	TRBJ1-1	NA	CASAVSGGTEAFF	TGTGCTAGTGCCGTCTCCGGGGGGACTGAAGCTTTCTTT
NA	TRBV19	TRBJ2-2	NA	CASSIRQGLGTGELFF	TGTGCCAGTAGTATAAGGCAGGGGTTAGGAACCGGGGAGCTGTTTTTT
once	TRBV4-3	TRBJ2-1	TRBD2	CASSRIFRPETSGRWSYNEQFF	TGCGCCAGCAGCCGAATCTTCCGTCCCGAGACTAGCGGGAGATGGTCCTACAATGAGCAGTTCTTC
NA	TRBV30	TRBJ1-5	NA	CAWNRPNQPQHF	TGTGCCTGGAACAGGCCCAATCAGCCCCAGCATTTT
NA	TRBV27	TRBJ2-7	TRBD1	CASSTHGTGGPNYEQYF	TGTGCCAGCAGTACCCACGGGACAGGGGGCCCGAACTACGAGCAGTACTTC
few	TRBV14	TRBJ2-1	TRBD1	CASSQRTIRGTGYEQFF	TGTGCCAGCAGTCAAAGGACCATCAGGGGGACAGGGTATGAGCAGTTCTTC
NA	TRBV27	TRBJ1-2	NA	CASSLFATENYGYTF	TGTGCCAGCAGTTTATTCGCGACAGAAAACTATGGCTACACCTTC
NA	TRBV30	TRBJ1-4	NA	CAYRALSEKLFF	TGTGCCTACAGGGCGCTTAGTGAAAAACTGTTTTTT
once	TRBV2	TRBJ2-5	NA	CASSSSGTQYF	TGTGCCAGCAGTAGTTCAGGGACCCAGTACTTC
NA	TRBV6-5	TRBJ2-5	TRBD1	CASSTRPGGGETQYF	TGTGCCAGCTCCACTCGCCCAGGGGGTGGAGAGACCCAGTACTTC
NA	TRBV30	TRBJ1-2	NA	CAWSGVFYGYTF	TGTGCCTGGAGTGGAGTGTTTTATGGCTACACCTTC
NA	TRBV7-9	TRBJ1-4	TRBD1	CASSPTGGAEEKLFF	TGTGCCAGCAGCCCCACAGGGGGCGCTGAGGAAAAACTGTTTTTT
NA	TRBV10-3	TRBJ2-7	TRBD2	CAISDSASGSFEQYF	TGTGCCATCAGCGATAGCGCTAGCGGGAGTTTCGAGCAGTACTTC
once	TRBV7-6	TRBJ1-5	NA	CASSIFPYRENWSNQPQHF	TGTGCCAGCAGCATATTCCCTTACAGGGAAAATTGGAGCAATCAGCCCCAGCATTTT
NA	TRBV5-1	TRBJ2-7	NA	CASNSGTTNSYEQYF	TGCGCCAGCAACTCCGGGACAACAAACTCCTACGAGCAGTACTTC
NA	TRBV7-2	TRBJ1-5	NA	CASSRGQFNQPQHF	TGTGCCAGCAGCCGAGGACAGTTCAATCAGCCCCAGCATTTT
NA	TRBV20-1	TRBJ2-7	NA	CSASRVEQYF	TGCAGTGCCTCCAGGGTCGAGCAGTACTTC
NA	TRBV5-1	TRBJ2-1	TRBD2	CASSRTSGSSLNEQFF	TGCGCCAGCAGCCGGACTAGCGGGAGTTCGCTCAATGAGCAGTTCTTC
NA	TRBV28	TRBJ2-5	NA	CASGSLGGETQYF	TGTGCCAGCGGATCATTGGGAGGAGAGACCCAGTACTTC
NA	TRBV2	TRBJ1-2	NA	CASSVVLEVGYTF	TGTGCCAGCAGTGTCGTATTAGAAGTCGGCTACACCTTC
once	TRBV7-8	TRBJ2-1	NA	CASSPAGEQFF	TGTGCCAGCAGCCCCGCCGGGGAGCAGTTCTTC
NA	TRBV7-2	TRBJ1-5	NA	CASSVFQGGDQPQHF	TGTGCCAGCAGCGTTTTTCAGGGAGGTGATCAGCCCCAGCATTTT
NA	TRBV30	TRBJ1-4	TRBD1	CAWSQDRGEKLFF	TGTGCCTGGAGCCAGGACAGGGGGGAAAAACTGTTTTTT
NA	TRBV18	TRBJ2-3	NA	CASSPPSGTDTQYF	TGTGCCAGCTCACCACCGTCAGGCACAGATACGCAGTATTTT
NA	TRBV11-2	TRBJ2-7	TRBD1	CASSSPGQTSYEQYF	TGTGCCAGCAGCTCGCCGGGACAGACTTCCTACGAGCAGTACTTC
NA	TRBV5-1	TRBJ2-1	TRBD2	CASSLTAGLGRNEQFF	TGCGCCAGCAGCTTGACGGCGGGACTAGGGAGGAATGAGCAGTTCTTC
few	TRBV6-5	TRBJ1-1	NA	CASSYRGRVGTEAFF	TGTGCCAGCAGTTACCGGGGGAGGGTTGGCACTGAAGCTTTCTTT
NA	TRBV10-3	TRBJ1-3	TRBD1	CAISERQGSGNTIYF	TGTGCCATCAGTGAAAGACAGGGCTCTGGAAACACCATATATTTT
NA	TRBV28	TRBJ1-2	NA	CASSSPKDRTHGYTF	TGTGCCAGCAGTTCGCCGAAAGACAGGACTCATGGCTACACCTTC
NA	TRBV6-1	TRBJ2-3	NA	CASRGGLSTDTQYF	TGTGCCAGCAGGGGCGGGCTGAGCACAGATACGCAGTATTTT
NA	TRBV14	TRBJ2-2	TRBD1	CASSPTGGANTGELFF	TGTGCCAGCAGCCCTACAGGGGGCGCGAACACCGGGGAGCTGTTTTTT
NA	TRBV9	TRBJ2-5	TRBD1	CASSARTGLGETQYF	TGTGCCAGCAGCGCTCGGACAGGCCTGGGAGAGACCCAGTACTTC
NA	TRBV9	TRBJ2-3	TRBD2	CASSVGGGDTQYF	TGTGCCAGCAGCGTAGGCGGGGGGGATACGCAGTATTTT